The 6 T cell receptor beta chains reported below all come from one sample, sequenced in a study of beta chain features in type 1 diabetes. cDNA synthesis used the whole RNA isolate, giving expressed TCRB sequences. TCRdb's table, derived via immunoSEQ multiplex PCR, lists solely in-frame clones and lacks some. The sample records 450,000 to 600,000 clones, 30% being singletons. Input material: naive CD4+ T cells from blood. These receptors were collected from a man between 18 and 29 years old in good health.

The V call is TRBV4-2, the J call TRBJ2-7, with D possibly matching TRBD2 (5 bases). Germline V lookup: CDR1 LGHNA, CDR2 YNFKEQ. Between the trimmed V and J ends, which lost 0 bases and 1 base, there was a span of 7 bases. This CDR3 has 14 residues. The CDR3 coding sequence is TGTGCCAGCAGCCAAGAGGAGCGGTCCTACGAGCAGTACTTC. Its protein product is CASSQEERSYEQYF.

This clone turned up a few times. In DNA form, the CDR3 reads TGTGCCAGCAGCTTAGCGGTAGCGGGAGCGGCAGATACGCAGTATTTT. Protein: CASSLAVAGAADTQYF. This sequence joins TRBV13 and TRBJ2-3, with 9 bases fitting TRBD2. Germline V gene sequence: CDR1 PRHDT, CDR2 FYEKMQ (reference sequence). Trimming took 1 base from V and 4 from J; bases not matched to a gene: 6. The CDR3 is 16 residues long.

V usage is TRBV30 and J usage is TRBJ1-5; the D is unclear. Germline assignment: CDR1 GTSNPN and CDR2 SVGIG (reference sequence). V was cut by 1 base and J by 6 bases, with 13 bases left in between. The CDR3 runs 14 residues. CDR3: CAWSAGRRGQPQHF. The CDR3 DNA is TGTGCCTGGAGTGCCGGCCGGCGCGGTCAGCCCCAGCATTTT. The full variable domain, rest sourced from reference TRBV30 and TRBJ1-5, is SQTIHQWPATLVQPVGSPLSLECTVEGTSNPNLYWYRQAAGRGLQLLFYSVGIGQISSEVPQNLSASRPQDRQFILSSKKLLLSDSGFYLCAWSAGRRGQPQHFGDGTRLSIL.

V is TRBV19 and J is TRBJ2-1; 14 nucleotides align to TRBD2. Germline assignment: CDR1 LNHDA and CDR2 SQIVND (reference sequence). The CDR3 length is 20 residues. Trimming at V came to 6 bases and at J to 1 base, leaving 14 bases not matched to a gene. The CDR3 protein is CASRGPATSGRAPSYNEQFF. In DNA, the CDR3 is TGTGCCAGTAGGGGCCCAGCGACTAGCGGGAGGGCCCCGTCCTACAATGAGCAGTTCTTC.

This clone has just a few counts. The chain recombines TRBV25-1 with TRBJ2-2; D unclear. The V gene lost 6 bases and the J gene lost 6 bases, with 11 bases spanning the gap. Per germline, CDR1 MGHDK and CDR2 SYGVNS. The CDR3 is 13 amino acids. CDR3 sequence (DNA): TGTGCCAGCAGGGCATCCTCTGCCGGGGAGCTGTTTTTT. Encoded protein: CASRASSAGELFF.

This chain connects TRBV15 to TRBJ2-7; TRBD1 matches at 8 bases. Germline values: CDR1 LNHNV, CDR2 YYDKDF (reference sequence). CDR3 size: 16 residues. Unmatched junction bases numbered 6, after V lost 1 base and J lost 1 base. DNA for the CDR3: TGTGCCACCAGCAGAGCGGACCGGGACAGGTCCTACGAGCAGTACTTC. This translates into CATSRADRDRSYEQYF.